This T cell receptor (beta chain) was sequenced in a study of vaccination and CD4 T cells after COVID-19. Findings of the study overall: Convalescent patients saw a median roughly 90% of their reactive clones show up only after vaccination.

Trimming stripped 8 bases from V and 2 bases from J, with 24 bases between. The CDR3 contains 16 residues. CDR1 and CDR2 from the germline V gene are DFQATT and SNEGSKA (reference sequence). This clonotype turned up a few times. Its antigen is unidentified. Treatment meaning: roughly ten-day PBMC culture with coronavirus spike peptide pools or control peptides (ViraFEST assay). With the Oncomine TCR Beta short-read assay, DNA from cultured CD4+ T cells was sequenced. In TCRdb, the PCR reads were re-called with MiXCR into one record per CDR3 protein. In the table there are some 8,800 distinct CDR3 sequences, approximately 67% of which are singletons.

Input material: CD4+ T cells from blood, cultured in vitro. The rearrangement joins TRBV20-1 to TRBJ1-1; no clear D. This clonotype was sampled from a human donor who had recovered from COVID-19. CDR3 in amino acids: CSYPRSGPPGNTEAFF. The CDR3 DNA is TGCAGTTACCCGAGGTCTGGACCACCGGGCAACACTGAAGCTTTCTTT.